What follows are 9 T cell receptor beta chains derived from one specimen sequenced in a study of CD8 T cells in ankylosing spondylitis. MiXCR, applied by TCRdb to the 5' RACE reads, yields one record per CDR3 protein. The repertoire holds some 350,000 distinct CDR3 sequences, with roughly 15% as singletons. The sample comprised blood, either unsorted or a sorted T cell fraction (not recorded which). Receptors originate from a male donor with ankylosing spondylitis or in good health (not recorded which).

The rearrangement links TRBV2 to TRBJ2-7, with D possibly TRBD2 on 6 matching bases. CDR1 SNHLY and CDR2 FYNNEI come from the germline V gene. Deletions cut 6 bases from V and 3 bases from J, with 18 bases between. The CDR3 runs 15 residues. CDR3 coding DNA: TGTGCCAGCAGCGAGGGAAGTGGCGGGATCTACGAGCAGTACTTC. This encodes CASSEGSGGIYEQYF.

CDR3 amino acids: CAWSPGETAYGYTF. The CDR3 region has the DNA TGTGCCTGGAGTCCCGGGGAGACAGCCTATGGCTACACCTTC. The chain combines TRBV30 with TRBJ1-2; TRBD1 is a possible D gene (5 bases). V lost 2 bases, J lost 4 bases, and 14 bases lay in between. The CDR3 loop spans 14 amino acids. Germline assignment: CDR1 GTSNPN and CDR2 SVGIG (reference sequence).

This clonotype was counted only a few times. V and J are TRBV7-2 and TRBJ1-1; D is unclear. Germline lookup yields CDR1 SGHTA and CDR2 FQGNSA. The CDR3 runs 12 residues. V lost 4 bases and J lost 3, with 6 bases in between. CDR3 residues: CASSSPYTEAFF. CDR3 nucleotide sequence: TGTGCCAGCAGCTCCCCGTACACTGAAGCTTTCTTT.

This clonotype was recorded many times. The genes are TRBV3-1 and TRBJ2-3; D not certain. There are 12 residues in the CDR3. The V gene lost 0 bases and the J gene lost 15 bases, with 13 bases spanning the gap. CDR1 is LGHDT and CDR2 is YNNKEL in the germline V gene (reference sequence). CDR3 in amino acids: CASSQDTRPRYF. The CDR3 DNA reads TGTGCCAGCAGCCAAGATACTCGGCCGCGATATTTT.

This chain connects TRBV20-1 to TRBJ2-1, with D uncertain. The V end lost 6 bases, the J end lost 7 bases, and 13 bases lay between the germline ends. The CDR3 contains 12 residues. Germline V lookup: CDR1 DFQATT, CDR2 SNEGSKA (reference sequence). The CDR3 sequence: CSADSSYNEQFF. The CDR3, as DNA: TGCAGTGCCGACTCTAGTTATAATGAGCAGTTCTTC.

This clonotype has only a few counts. The chain employs TRBV6-1 and TRBJ2-3; a weak D match, TRBD1 (7 bases). CDR1 MNHNS and CDR2 SASEGT come from the germline V gene. The CDR3 extends over 16 amino acids. V was clipped by 3 bases and J by 2 bases, with 15 bases between them. The CDR3 region has the DNA TGTGCCAGCAGTGAGGGCAGGGGGGTTAACACAGATACGCAGTATTTT. Translated: CASSEGRGVNTDTQYF.

Worth noting for this clonotype: One end of the junction is discordant with germline, which a read error may explain. The J gene is TRBJ1-1, the V gene TRBV3-1; D perhaps matches TRBD1 (6 bases). Germline CDR1 reads LGHDT; CDR2 reads YNNKEL (reference sequence). This CDR3 has 12 amino acids. CDR3 nucleotide sequence: TGTGCCAGCACCCAAACGGGGACAGAAGCTTTCTTT. This translates into CASTQTGTEAFF. The whole variable domain, filled in from reference TRBV3-1 and TRBJ1-1, reads DTAVSQTPKYLVTQMGNDKSIKCEQNLGHDTMYWYKQDSKKFLKIMFSYNNKELIINETVPNRFSPKSPDKAHLNLHINSLELGDSAVYFCASTQTGTEAFFGQGTRLTVV.

The V and J genes are TRBV24-1 and TRBJ2-3; D remains unclear. This CDR3 contains 13 residues. The germline CDR1 and CDR2 sequences are KGHDR and SFDVKD. V was pared by 10 bases and J by 5 bases, with 15 bases between. CDR3 in amino acids: CATAQHKGDTQYF. CDR3 DNA sequence: TGTGCCACTGCCCAGCATAAGGGAGATACGCAGTATTTT.

This clonotype was counted a few times. V gene TRBV6-1 combines with J gene TRBJ2-2, with TRBD1 identical over 8 bases. V trimming: 6 bases; J trimming: 5 bases; junction bases outside the gene matches: 11. Germline V gene data show CDR1 as MNHNS and CDR2 as SASEGT. The CDR3 is 16 amino acids. The CDR3 sequence: CASSVTRDRRTGELFF. DNA of the CDR3: TGTGCCAGCAGCGTGACTCGGGACAGGAGGACCGGGGAGCTGTTTTTT.